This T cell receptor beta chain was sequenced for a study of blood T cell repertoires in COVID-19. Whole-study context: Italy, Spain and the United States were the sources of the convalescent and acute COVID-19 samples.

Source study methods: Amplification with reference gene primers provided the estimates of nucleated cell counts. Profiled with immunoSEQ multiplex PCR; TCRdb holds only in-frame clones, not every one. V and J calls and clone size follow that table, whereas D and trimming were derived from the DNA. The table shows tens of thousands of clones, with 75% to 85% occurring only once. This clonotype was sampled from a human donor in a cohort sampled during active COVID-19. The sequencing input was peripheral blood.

The CDR3 spells CASRGQGGEKLFF. The CDR3 nucleotides are TGTGCCAGCAGGGGACAGGGGGGCGAAAAACTGTTTTTT. The chain combines TRBV28 with TRBJ1-4; 11 positions agree with TRBD1. CDR1 is MDHEN, CDR2 SYDVKM, per germline. The V and J ends lost 6 bases and 8 bases, in that order; junction bases with no gene match: 2. This CDR3 comprises 13 residues. The full variable domain, rest sourced from reference TRBV28 and TRBJ1-4, is DVKVTQSSRYLVKRTGEKVFLECVQDMDHENMFWYRQDPGLGLRLIYFSYDVKMKEKGDIPEGYSVSREKKERFSLILESASTNQTSMYLCASRGQGGEKLFFGSGTQLSVL.